This TCR beta chain was obtained from a study of monozygotic twins with inflammatory bowel disease (dated by TCRdb to the late 2010s). At the level of the whole study: The full study comprised about 28 monozygotic twin pairs: nine German pairs (four IBD-concordant, five IBD-discordant) and 19 IBD-discordant Danish pairs. The search for disease-associated traits relied mainly on comparing IBD patients with their genetically identical healthy co-twins within discordant pairs. Each individual had, on average, about 151 000 unique TCRalpha sequences and 181 000 unique TCRbeta sequences available for analysis.

From each donor, a roughly 2.7 ml peripheral blood sample was drawn into PAXgene tubes and stored at -80 degrees C. Total RNA was isolated from whole blood with the PAXgene blood miRNA kit on an automated QIAcube, without T cell sorting. Peripheral blood from monozygotic twin pairs who were concordant or discordant for inflammatory bowel disease underwent deep TCRalpha and TCRbeta repertoire profiling using unique molecular barcoding. Smoking habits were recorded for all twin pairs, and individuals were classified as current, former or never smokers. The library was generated by 5' RACE. For each TCR library, approximately 4,000 ng of total RNA was used. cDNA was synthesized with SMARTScribe reverse transcriptase in eight separate reactions per sample. Unique molecular identifiers containing a 6-nucleotide sample barcode were introduced through template switching during cDNA synthesis. TCRalpha and TCRbeta cDNA was amplified in two nested PCRs of approximately 16 and 10 cycles, and bead purification was carried out after each PCR. Before amplification, the cDNA was treated with uracil DNA-glycosylase and purified using the QIAquick PCR purification kit. The second PCR was the step at which Illumina TruSeq-compatible adapters and sample-specific barcodes were added. Library quality and concentration were checked on TapeStation and Qubit, and libraries were pooled at 4.5 to 5.5 ng each. The pooled libraries were sequenced with 2 x 100 bp reads and custom sequencing primers on an Illumina HiSeq2500 single-index Rapid Run. The authors' pipeline ran thus. MiGEC version 1.2.6 was used for UMI-based consensus assembly, which corrected PCR and sequencing errors. MiXCR version 2.1.1 was used for V(D)J alignment, clonotype assembly and CDR3 extraction. Normalisation of gene usage, clonotype sharing and MAIT/NKT TCR abundance was achieved by analysing the top 1000, 10 000 and 20 000 clonotypes per sample. Diversity was computed as the inverse Simpson index with the vegan R package after downsampling to 27 000 UMIs. Paired Mann-Whitney U tests on discordant twin pairs were used, with Benjamini-Hochberg multiple-testing correction. TCRdb reprocessed the sequencing reads and holds a single record per CDR3 protein sequence, with no DNA. The authors' filters were not applied to this entry. The sample has some 210,000 distinct CDR3 sequences on record. The top ten hold less than 2% of the sample.

From its cysteine to its phenylalanine, the CDR3 spans 13 amino acids. The nucleotide record is missing. The germline V gene supplies CDR1 KGHSH and CDR2 LQKENI. Overall results and qualifications from the work: Differing immunosuppressive treatments among patients may have added background noise and inter-individual variability to the repertoires. Repertoire similarity did not differ between concordant and discordant twins, possibly due to limited statistical power. No single strong signal or clonotype linked to IBD turned up in the results, so the idea that one exists was not supported. A decrease in TCRbeta repertoire diversity, as measured by inverse Simpson index, was observed in IBD patients compared with their healthy co-twins. The analysis was unable to tell different T cell subtypes apart. IBD patients shared fewer clonotypes with other individuals than healthy twins did, most markedly in patients showing signs of disease activity.

About this clonotype: The antigen it binds to is not known.

The chain couples TRBV18 to TRBJ2-5. The sample taken for sequencing was blood. The TCR sequence derives from a human donor with ulcerative colitis or Crohn's disease, or a healthy co-twin of an affected twin (not recorded which). The CDR3 corresponds to CASSPPTQETQYF. The variable domain in full, with residues beyond the CDR3 obtained from the reference TRBV18 and TRBJ2-5 genes, is NAGVMQNPRHLVRRRGQEARLRCSPMKGHSHVYWYRQLPEEGLKFMVYLQKENIIDESGMPKERFSAEFPKEGPSILRIQQVVRGDSAAYFCASSPPTQETQYFGPGTRLLVL.